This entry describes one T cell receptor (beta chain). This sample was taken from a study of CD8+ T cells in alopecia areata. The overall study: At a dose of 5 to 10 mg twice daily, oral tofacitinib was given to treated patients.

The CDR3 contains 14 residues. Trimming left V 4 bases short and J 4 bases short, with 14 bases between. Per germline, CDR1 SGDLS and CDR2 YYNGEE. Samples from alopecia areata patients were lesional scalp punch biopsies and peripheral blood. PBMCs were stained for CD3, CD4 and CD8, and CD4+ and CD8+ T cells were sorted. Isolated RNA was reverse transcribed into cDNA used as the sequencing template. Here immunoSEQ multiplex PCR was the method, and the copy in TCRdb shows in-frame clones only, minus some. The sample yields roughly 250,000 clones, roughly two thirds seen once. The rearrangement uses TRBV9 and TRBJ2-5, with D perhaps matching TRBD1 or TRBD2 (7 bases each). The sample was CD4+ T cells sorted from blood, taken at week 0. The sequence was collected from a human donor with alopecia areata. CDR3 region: CASSPTGRVETQYF. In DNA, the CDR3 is TGTGCCAGCAGCCCGACAGGGAGGGTAGAGACCCAGTACTTC.